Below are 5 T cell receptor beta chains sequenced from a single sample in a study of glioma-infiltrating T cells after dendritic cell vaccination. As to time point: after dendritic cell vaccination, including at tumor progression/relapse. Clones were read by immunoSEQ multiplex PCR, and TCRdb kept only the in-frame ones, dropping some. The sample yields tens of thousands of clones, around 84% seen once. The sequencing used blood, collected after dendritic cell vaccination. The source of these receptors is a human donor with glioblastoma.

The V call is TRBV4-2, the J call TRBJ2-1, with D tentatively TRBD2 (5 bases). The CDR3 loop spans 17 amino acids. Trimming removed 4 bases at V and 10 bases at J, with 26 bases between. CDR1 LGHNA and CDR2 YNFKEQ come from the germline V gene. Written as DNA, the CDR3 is TGTGCCAGCAGCCTTATGATGCCCGGGAATCCAATGGGCGAGCAGTTCTTC. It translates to CASSLMMPGNPMGEQFF.

The CDR3 here is CASSAGGETQYF. DNA of the CDR3: TGCGCCAGCAGCGCAGGAGGGGAGACCCAGTACTTC. This chain connects TRBV5-1 to TRBJ2-5, with D perhaps TRBD2 (6 bases). Germline assignment: CDR1 SGHRS and CDR2 YFSETQ. Trimming cost V 4 bases and J 5 bases, with 9 bases left between them. The CDR3 has 12 residues.

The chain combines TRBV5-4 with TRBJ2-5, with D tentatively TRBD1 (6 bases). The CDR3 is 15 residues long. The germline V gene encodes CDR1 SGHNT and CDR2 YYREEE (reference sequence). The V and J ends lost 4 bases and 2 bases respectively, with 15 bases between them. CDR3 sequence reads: CASSTGGRGQETQYF. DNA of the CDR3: TGTGCCAGCAGCACCGGTGGCAGGGGACAAGAGACCCAGTACTTC.

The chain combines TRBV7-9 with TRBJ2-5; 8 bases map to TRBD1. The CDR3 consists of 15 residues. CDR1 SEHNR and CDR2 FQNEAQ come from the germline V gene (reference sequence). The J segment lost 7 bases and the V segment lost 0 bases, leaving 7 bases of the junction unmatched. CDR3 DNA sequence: TGTGCCAGCAGCTTAGCTCAGGGGGCAACACTGACCCAGTACTTC. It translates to CASSLAQGATLTQYF.

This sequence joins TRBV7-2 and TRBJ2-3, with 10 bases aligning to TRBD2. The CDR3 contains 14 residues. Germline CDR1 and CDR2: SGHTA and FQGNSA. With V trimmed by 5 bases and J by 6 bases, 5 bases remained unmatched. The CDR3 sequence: CASSAGTSADTQYF. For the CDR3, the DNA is TGTGCCAGCAGCGCCGGGACTAGCGCCGATACGCAGTATTTT.